This T cell receptor beta chain is drawn from a study of T cells in Graves' hyperthyroidism and ophthalmopathy. The study's findings and limits: The model predicted ophthalmopathy a median roughly six months before onset.

This clonotype was detected ten times or more. What it binds is not known. Germline V CDR1 and CDR2: SQVTM, ANQGSEA. This CDR3 region has 13 residues. Trimming took 4 bases from V and 1 from J, leaving 10 bases between them. TCR beta CDR3 sequences were amplified from RNA transcripts. HTBI primers were used for first-round RT-PCR of the TCR CDR3. Each CDR3 protein gets one entry after TCRdb re-called the multiplex PCR reads with MiXCR. The table has a few hundred thousand distinct CDR3 sequences, around 16% seen once. The sequenced sample was blood. The chain carries TRBV29-1 and TRBJ1-1; perhaps TRBD1 as D (5 bases). The sequence came from a woman in her 30s with Graves' hyperthyroidism. The CDR3 loop reads CSVGPDRNTEAFF. The CDR3 nucleotides read TGCAGCGTTGGGCCCGACAGGAACACTGAAGCTTTCTTT.